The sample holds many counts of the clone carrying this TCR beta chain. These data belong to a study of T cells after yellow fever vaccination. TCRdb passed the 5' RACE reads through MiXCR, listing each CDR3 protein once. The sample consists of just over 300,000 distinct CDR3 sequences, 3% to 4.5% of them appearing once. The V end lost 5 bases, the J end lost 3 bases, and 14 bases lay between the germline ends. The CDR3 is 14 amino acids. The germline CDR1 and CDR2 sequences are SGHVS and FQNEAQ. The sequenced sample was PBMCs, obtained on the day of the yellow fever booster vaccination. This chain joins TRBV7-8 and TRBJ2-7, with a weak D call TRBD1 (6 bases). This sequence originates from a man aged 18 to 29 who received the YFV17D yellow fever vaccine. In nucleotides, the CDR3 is TGTGCCAGCAGCCTGCCGACAGGCTTCTACGAGCAGTACTTC. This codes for CASSLPTGFYEQYF.